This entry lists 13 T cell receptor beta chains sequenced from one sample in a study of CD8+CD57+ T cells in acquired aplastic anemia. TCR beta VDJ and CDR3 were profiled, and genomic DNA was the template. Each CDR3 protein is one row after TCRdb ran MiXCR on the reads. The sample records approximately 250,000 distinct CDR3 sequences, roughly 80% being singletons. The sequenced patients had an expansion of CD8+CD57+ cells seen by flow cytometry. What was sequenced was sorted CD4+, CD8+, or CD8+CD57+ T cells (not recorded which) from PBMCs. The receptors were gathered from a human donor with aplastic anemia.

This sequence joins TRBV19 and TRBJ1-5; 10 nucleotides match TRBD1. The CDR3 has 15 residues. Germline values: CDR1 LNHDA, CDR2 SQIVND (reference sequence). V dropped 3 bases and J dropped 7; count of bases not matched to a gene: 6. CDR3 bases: TGTGCCAGTAGTATGACCGGGACAGGGGTCCAGCCCCAGCATTTT. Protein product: CASSMTGTGVQPQHF. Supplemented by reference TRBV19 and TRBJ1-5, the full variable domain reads DGGITQSPKYLFRKEGQNVTLSCEQNLNHDAMYWYRQDPGQGLRLIYYSQIVNDFQKGDIAEGYSVSREKKESFPLTVTSAQKNPTAFYLCASSMTGTGVQPQHFGDGTRLSIL.

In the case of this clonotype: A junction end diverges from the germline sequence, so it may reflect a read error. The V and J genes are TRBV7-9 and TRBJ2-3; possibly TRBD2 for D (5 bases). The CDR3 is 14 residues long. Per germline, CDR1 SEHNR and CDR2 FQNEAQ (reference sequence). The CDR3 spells CARRFAGGPETLYF. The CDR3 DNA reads TGTGCCCGCAGGTTCGCGGGTGGTCCCGAGACGCTGTATTTT.

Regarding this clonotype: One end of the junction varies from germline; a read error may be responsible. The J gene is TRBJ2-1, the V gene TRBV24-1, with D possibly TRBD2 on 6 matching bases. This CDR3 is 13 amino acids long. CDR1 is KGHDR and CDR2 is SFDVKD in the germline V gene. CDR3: CASREGVAGSLSF. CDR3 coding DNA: TGTGCCAGCAGAGAGGGAGTGGCGGGAAGTCTGTCCTTC.

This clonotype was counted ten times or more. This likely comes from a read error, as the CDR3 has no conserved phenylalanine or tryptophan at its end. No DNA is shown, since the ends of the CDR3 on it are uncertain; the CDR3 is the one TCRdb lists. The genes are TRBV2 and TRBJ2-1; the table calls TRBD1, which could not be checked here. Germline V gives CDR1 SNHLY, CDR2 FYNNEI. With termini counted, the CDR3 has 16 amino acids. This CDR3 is CASGDGGTDTQYFRPG.

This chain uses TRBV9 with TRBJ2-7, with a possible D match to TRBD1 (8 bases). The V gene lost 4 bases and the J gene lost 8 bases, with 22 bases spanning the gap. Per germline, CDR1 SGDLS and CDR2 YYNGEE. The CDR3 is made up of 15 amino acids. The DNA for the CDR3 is TGTGCCAGCAGCACAGGGGGGGACAGCCGCAATCAGCAGTACGTC. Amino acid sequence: CASSTGGDSRNQQYV.

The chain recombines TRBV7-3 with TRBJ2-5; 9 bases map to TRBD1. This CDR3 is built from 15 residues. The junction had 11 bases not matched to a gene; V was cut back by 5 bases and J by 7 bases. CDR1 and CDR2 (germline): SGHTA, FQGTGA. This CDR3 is CASSLQGAWGATQYF. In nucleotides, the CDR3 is TGTGCCAGCAGCCTACAGGGGGCTTGGGGTGCGACCCAGTACTTC.

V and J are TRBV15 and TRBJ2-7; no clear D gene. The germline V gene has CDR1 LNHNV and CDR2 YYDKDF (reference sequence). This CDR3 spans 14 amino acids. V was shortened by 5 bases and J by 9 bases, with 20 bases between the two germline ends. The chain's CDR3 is CATSGPGLPETQYF. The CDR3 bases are TGTGCCACCAGCGGCCCTGGTCTGCCCGAGACGCAGTACTTC.

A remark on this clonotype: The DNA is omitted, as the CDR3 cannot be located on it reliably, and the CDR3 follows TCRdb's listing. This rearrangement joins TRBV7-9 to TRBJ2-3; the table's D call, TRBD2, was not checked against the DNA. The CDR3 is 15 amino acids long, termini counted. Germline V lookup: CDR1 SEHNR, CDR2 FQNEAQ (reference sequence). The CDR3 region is CASSSVDTQYFGPYF.

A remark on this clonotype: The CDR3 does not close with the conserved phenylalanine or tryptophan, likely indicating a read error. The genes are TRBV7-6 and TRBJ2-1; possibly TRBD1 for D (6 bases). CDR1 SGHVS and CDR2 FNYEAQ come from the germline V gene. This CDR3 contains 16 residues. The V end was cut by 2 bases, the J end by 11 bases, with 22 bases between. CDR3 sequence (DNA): TGTGCCAGCAGCTTACCACACGGGACAAAAGAGACTCAGCAGTTCCTC. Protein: CASSLPHGTKETQQFL.

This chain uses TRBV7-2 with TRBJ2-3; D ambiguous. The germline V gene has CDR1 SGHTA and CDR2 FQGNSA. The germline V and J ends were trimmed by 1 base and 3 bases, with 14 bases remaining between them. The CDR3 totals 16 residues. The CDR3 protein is CASSLVAKRGTDTQYF. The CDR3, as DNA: TGTGCCAGCAGCTTAGTTGCAAAGAGAGGTACAGATACGCAGTATTTT.

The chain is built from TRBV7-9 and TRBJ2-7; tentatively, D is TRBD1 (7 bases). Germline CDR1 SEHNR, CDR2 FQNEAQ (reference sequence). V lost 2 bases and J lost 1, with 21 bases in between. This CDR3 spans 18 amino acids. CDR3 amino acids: CASSLHPGGPVLSYEQYV. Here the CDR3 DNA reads TGTGCCAGCAGCTTACATCCAGGGGGGCCAGTTTTGTCCTACGAGCAGTACGTC.

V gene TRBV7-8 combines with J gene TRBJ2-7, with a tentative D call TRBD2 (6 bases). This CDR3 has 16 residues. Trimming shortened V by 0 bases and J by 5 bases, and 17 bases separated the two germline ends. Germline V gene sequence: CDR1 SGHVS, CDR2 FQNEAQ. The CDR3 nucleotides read TGTGCCAGCAGCTTAGCGGGAGGCCGCGATACGCACGAGCAGTACGTC. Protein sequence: CASSLAGGRDTHEQYV.

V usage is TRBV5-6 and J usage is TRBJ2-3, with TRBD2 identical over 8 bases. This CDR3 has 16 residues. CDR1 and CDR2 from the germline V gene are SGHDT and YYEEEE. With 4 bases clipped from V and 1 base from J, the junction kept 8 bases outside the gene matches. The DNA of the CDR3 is TGTGCCAGCAGCAAGGAACTAGCGGCCCGCACAGATACGCAGTATTTT. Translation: CASSKELAARTDTQYF.